This T cell receptor (beta chain) was identified in a study of follicular helper T cells after annual influenza vaccination. Indicated time point: 2014-2015 season, pre-vaccination. TCRdb's copy holds only in-frame clones and misses some; the assay was immunoSEQ multiplex PCR. The sample carries 26,000 or so clones, roughly 80% recorded once. The clonotype was recovered from an adult who received the influenza vaccine. The sample consisted of CXCR5+ CD38- circulating T follicular helper cells from blood, taken on the day of influenza vaccination. Subset denoted: circulating Tfh, non-naive CD4+CXCR5+PD-1+ (ICOS+CD38+ or ICOS-CD38-).

The chain's CDR3 is CASTAGRLAKNIQYF. Here the CDR3 DNA reads TGTGCCAGCACCGCGGGTAGACTAGCCAAAAACATTCAGTACTTC. The chain couples TRBV28 to TRBJ2-4, with TRBD2 as a possible D gene (5 bases). The CDR3 covers 15 residues. Looked up from germline, CDR1 is MDHEN and CDR2 is SYDVKM. V was clipped by 7 bases and J by 0 bases, with 13 bases between them. The whole variable domain, remainder taken from reference TRBV28 and TRBJ2-4, is DVKVTQSSRYLVKRTGEKVFLECVQDMDHENMFWYRQDPGLGLRLIYFSYDVKMKEKGDIPEGYSVSREKKERFSLILESASTNQTSMYLCASTAGRLAKNIQYFGAGTRLSVL.